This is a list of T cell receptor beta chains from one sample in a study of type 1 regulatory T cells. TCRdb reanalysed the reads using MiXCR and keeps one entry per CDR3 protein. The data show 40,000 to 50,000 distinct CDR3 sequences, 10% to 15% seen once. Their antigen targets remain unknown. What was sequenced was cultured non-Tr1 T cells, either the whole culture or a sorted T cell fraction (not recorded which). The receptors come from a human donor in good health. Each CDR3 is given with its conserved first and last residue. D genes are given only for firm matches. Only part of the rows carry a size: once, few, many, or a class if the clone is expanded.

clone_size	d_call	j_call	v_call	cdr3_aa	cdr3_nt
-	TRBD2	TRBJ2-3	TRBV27	CASSPRGGGSTDTQYF	TGTGCCAGCAGTCCTCGGGGGGGAGGTAGCACAGATACGCAGTATTTT
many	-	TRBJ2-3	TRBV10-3	CAISDSTTSLTQYF	TGTGCCATCAGTGACTCCACCACTAGTTTGACGCAGTATTTT
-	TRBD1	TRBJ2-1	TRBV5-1	CASSNDRVEQFF	TGCGCCAGCAGCAATGACAGGGTTGAGCAGTTCTTC
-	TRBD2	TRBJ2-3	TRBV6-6	CASGRGVDTQYF	TGTGCCAGTGGGAGGGGAGTAGATACGCAGTATTTT
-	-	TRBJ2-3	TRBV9	CASSVDSRHLDTQYF	TGTGCCAGCAGCGTAGATTCCAGGCATCTGGATACGCAGTATTTT
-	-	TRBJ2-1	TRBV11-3	CASSWDLKSSYNEQFF	TGTGCCAGCAGCTGGGACCTTAAGAGCTCCTACAATGAGCAGTTCTTC
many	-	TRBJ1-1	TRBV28	CASSLSFIEYRAIGGTEAFF	TGTGCCAGCAGTTTATCCTTTATCGAGTACAGGGCAATAGGCGGCACTGAAGCTTTCTTT
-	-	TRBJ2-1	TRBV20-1	CSARDAAGGGIGQFF	TGCAGTGCTAGAGATGCGGCAGGTGGGGGAATTGGGCAGTTCTTC
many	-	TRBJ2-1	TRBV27	CASSFSSLVEQFF	TGTGCCAGCAGTTTTTCTAGTCTTGTTGAGCAGTTCTTC
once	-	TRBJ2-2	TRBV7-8	CASSLRADKNTGELFF	TGTGCCAGCAGCTTACGGGCGGACAAGAACACCGGGGAGCTGTTTTTT
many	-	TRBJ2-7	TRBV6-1	CASSATRGSNEQYF	TGTGCCAGCAGTGCGACCCGAGGTAGTAACGAGCAGTACTTC